Listed here are 20 T cell receptor beta chains from one sample, sequenced in a study of T cell clonality in common variable immunodeficiency. Overall study findings and caveats: Fewer deletions and N-nucleotide insertions were reportedly seen in common variable immunodeficiency TCR beta sequences.

The antigens of these receptors remain unknown. Data came from immunoSEQ multiplex PCR; TCRdb stores just in-frame clones and leaves some out. The record shows over 20,000 clones for this sample, with no singletons present. Sequences were obtained from peripheral blood mononuclear cells. These receptors were collected from a human donor with common variable immunodeficiency.

This clone appeared many times. The read ends 3 residues early relative to the CDR3; the germline J gene fills the gap. The chain links TRBV7-3 to TRBJ2-3; the D gene is possibly TRBD2 (7 bases). V was trimmed by 1 base and J by 0 bases, leaving 20 bases between them. The CDR3 loop spans 19 amino acids. Germline values: CDR1 SGHTA, CDR2 FQGTGA. Partial CDR3 DNA: TGTGCCAGCAGCTTAAAGGCGGGGGCCCTTGATTCTAGCACAGATACG. The encoded protein is CASSLKAGALDSSTDT. The CDR3 as a whole reads CASSLKAGALDSSTDTQYF.

This clone was seen ten or more times. The observed sequence ends 3 residues before the CDR3 terminus, with the missing tail filled in from the germline J gene. The chain combines TRBV19 with TRBJ1-5; D is possibly TRBD1 (6 bases). This CDR3 is built from 14 residues. Germline V lookup: CDR1 LNHDA, CDR2 SQIVND (reference sequence). Trimming removed 6 bases from V and 7 bases from J, with 16 bases in between. CDR3 protein: CASRIHRVGQPQHF. CDR3 DNA, as far as it was read: TGTGCCAGTAGAATACACAGGGTTGGCCAGCCC.

This clone appeared many times. With the read ending 3 residues before the CDR3 end, the germline J gene is used to fill in that end. This rearrangement joins TRBV7-6 to TRBJ2-3; possibly TRBD2 for D (7 bases). The CDR3 covers 16 residues. Trimming removed 2 bases from V and 3 bases from J, with 15 bases in between. In germline, CDR1 is SGHVS, CDR2 FNYEAQ. CDR3 bases read: TGTGCCAGCAGCTTAACGGGGGGCTTAGGGACAGATACG. Amino acids: CASSLTGGLGTDT. The full CDR3 reads CASSLTGGLGTDTQYF.

This clone was recorded at least ten times. The read gets to within 3 residues of the CDR3 end, and the germline J gene fills in the rest. The rearrangement joins TRBV2 to TRBJ2-5; D is unresolved. The CDR3 loop spans 11 amino acids. Trimming pared 6 bases from V and 5 bases from J, leaving 7 bases between. CDR1 SNHLY and CDR2 FYNNEI come from the germline V gene. The covered CDR3 bases are TGTGCCAGCAGCTTATATGAGACC. Translated, it gives CASSLYET. The entire CDR3 protein reads CASSLYETQYF.

At least ten counts were recorded for this clone. The read halts 3 residues ahead of the CDR3 end, with the missing end drawn from the germline J gene. J is TRBJ2-7 and V is TRBV7-9, with TRBD1 matching over 9 bases. The CDR3 has 15 residues. The germline V gene encodes CDR1 SEHNR and CDR2 FQNEAQ (reference sequence). The V segment lost 5 bases and the J segment 4 bases; nucleotides outside the gene matches: 9. CDR3 bases read: TGTGCCAGCAGCCTACGGACAGGGGCAAATTACGAG. It encodes CASSLRTGANYE. In full, the CDR3 reads CASSLRTGANYEQYF. Looking up the rest from reference TRBV7-9 and TRBJ2-7 gives the full variable domain: DTGVSQNPRHKITKRGQNVTFRCDPISEHNRLYWYRQTLGQGPEFLTYFQNEAQLEKSRLLSDRFSAERPKGSFSTLEIQRTEQGDSAMYLCASSLRTGANYEQYFGPGTRLTVT.

At least ten counts were recorded for this clone. The sequence runs out 3 residues before the end of the CDR3; the remainder is reconstructed from the germline J gene. The genes are TRBV20-1 and TRBJ1-5; TRBD1 is a possible D gene (5 bases). The ends were cut back, 0 bases at V and 5 bases at J, with 17 bases in the middle. The length of the CDR3 is 16 residues. CDR1 and CDR2 from the germline V gene are DFQATT and SNEGSKA (reference sequence). CDR3 in amino acids: CSARDARRGGDQPQHF. The CDR3 DNA, read in part, is TGCAGTGCTAGAGATGCTCGAAGGGGTGGAGATCAGCCC.

This clone was detected many times. The read finishes 3 residues shy of the CDR3 end, and the germline J gene is used to complete it. The V gene is TRBV24-1, the J gene TRBJ2-1; no clear D. The CDR3 totals 13 residues. The V end was cut by 3 bases, the J end by 3 bases, with 5 bases between. Germline CDR1 KGHDR, CDR2 SFDVKD. The CDR3 loop is CATSDASYNEQFF. CDR3 DNA, as far as it was read: TGTGCCACCAGTGATGCTAGCTACAATGAG.

Of note for this clone: Read data end 3 residues before the CDR3 end; the end is taken from the germline J gene. V usage is TRBV7-2 and J usage is TRBJ2-2, with TRBD2 as a possible D gene (6 bases). V gave up 6 bases and J gave up 7 bases, with 12 bases separating them. There are 13 residues in the CDR3. Germline V lookup: CDR1 SGHTA, CDR2 FQGNSA. Partial CDR3 DNA: TGTGCCAGCAGGGGGGTGGGGGGCGGGGAG. Translating it yields CASRGVGGGE. From start to end, the CDR3 is CASRGVGGGELFF.

At least ten counts were recorded for this clone. The read comes to an end 3 residues before the CDR3 does, leaving the germline J gene to fill in the end. The V call is TRBV29-1, the J call TRBJ1-1; 8 nucleotides match TRBD1. Per germline, CDR1 SQVTM and CDR2 ANQGSEA. CDR3 length equals 14 residues. V dropped 4 bases and J dropped 7; count of bases not matched to a gene: 11. CDR3: CSVVWGTGGNEAFF. The DNA read from the CDR3 is TGCAGCGTTGTATGGGGAACAGGGGGTAATGAA.

This clone appeared many times. The read comes to an end 3 residues before the CDR3 does, leaving the germline J gene to fill in the end. V is TRBV5-1 and J is TRBJ2-1, with D perhaps TRBD2 (5 bases). The CDR3 contains 15 residues. Germline V lookup: CDR1 SGHRS, CDR2 YFSETQ. Trimming cost V 4 bases and J 5 bases, with 16 bases left between them. The CDR3 loop reads CASSPGEYYHNEQFF. The covered CDR3 bases are TGCGCCAGCAGCCCCGGGGAGTATTATCACAATGAG. Supplemented by reference TRBV5-1 and TRBJ2-1, the full variable domain reads KAGVTQTPRYLIKTRGQQVTLSCSPISGHRSVSWYQQTPGQGLQFLFEYFSETQRNKGNFPGRFSGRQFSNSRSEMNVSTLELGDSALYLCASSPGEYYHNEQFFGPGTRLTVL.

In this sample, this clone turned up many times. Read coverage stops 3 residues before the CDR3 terminus; the germline J gene supplies the remainder. This rearrangement joins TRBV7-9 to TRBJ2-7; the match to TRBD1 covers 9 bases. The ends lost 4 bases at V and 4 bases at J; junction bases unmatched: 8. The CDR3 sequence is 15 residues long. CDR1 is SEHNR, CDR2 FQNEAQ, per germline (reference sequence). The sequenced part of the CDR3 DNA is TGTGCCAGCAGCTCGCCCCGGGACAGGGTATACGAG. It codes for CASSSPRDRVYE. The whole CDR3 protein reads CASSSPRDRVYEQYF.

This clone was counted ten times or more. The CDR3 end lies 3 residues beyond the end of the read and is filled in from the germline J gene. The gene calls are TRBV5-1 and TRBJ2-5; 9 nucleotides match TRBD2. The germline gives CDR1 SGHRS, CDR2 YFSETQ. Trimming at V came to 0 bases and at J to 1 base, leaving 4 bases not matched to a gene. This CDR3 has 16 amino acids. This chain's CDR3 is CASSLGLAGVQETQYF. The CDR3 DNA, read in part, is TGCGCCAGCAGCTTGGGATTAGCGGGGGTCCAAGAGACC. Full variable domain (missing parts from reference TRBV5-1 and TRBJ2-5): KAGVTQTPRYLIKTRGQQVTLSCSPISGHRSVSWYQQTPGQGLQFLFEYFSETQRNKGNFPGRFSGRQFSNSRSEMNVSTLELGDSALYLCASSLGLAGVQETQYFGPGTRLLVL.

This clone was found many times. With the read ending 3 residues before the CDR3 end, the germline J gene is used to fill in that end. This chain uses TRBV19 with TRBJ2-1; TRBD2 agrees at 7 bases. The ends lost 3 bases at V and 7 bases at J; junction bases unmatched: 9. The CDR3 covers 15 residues. Germline V gene data show CDR1 as LNHDA and CDR2 as SQIVND (reference sequence). This chain's CDR3 is CASSMGGGVLNEQFF. CDR3 DNA, as far as it was read: TGTGCCAGTAGTATGGGGGGGGGAGTATTGAATGAG. The full variable domain, with the rest looked up from reference TRBV19 and TRBJ2-1, is DGGITQSPKYLFRKEGQNVTLSCEQNLNHDAMYWYRQDPGQGLRLIYYSQIVNDFQKGDIAEGYSVSREKKESFPLTVTSAQKNPTAFYLCASSMGGGVLNEQFFGPGTRLTVL.

In this sample, this clone turned up many times. The CDR3 goes on 3 residues after the read ends, and that part is filled in from the germline J gene. The chain is built from TRBV20-1 and TRBJ1-2; the match to TRBD1 covers 12 bases. The germline CDR1 and CDR2 sequences are DFQATT and SNEGSKA (reference sequence). This CDR3 region has 15 residues. The J segment lost 5 bases and the V segment lost 3 bases, leaving 7 bases of the junction unmatched. The sequenced CDR3 bases are TGCAGTGCTAGGGGACAGGGGGCCCTCCCTTATGGC. Its protein product is CSARGQGALPYG. The whole CDR3 sequence reads CSARGQGALPYGYTF.

This clone was detected many times. The read ends 3 residues early relative to the CDR3; the germline J gene fills the gap. The genes are TRBV18 and TRBJ2-2; 7 nucleotides line up with TRBD2. CDR1 and CDR2 (germline): KGHSH, LQKENI. J lost 2 bases, V lost 4 bases, and 4 bases had no gene match. The CDR3 is 15 amino acids. The CDR3 bases that were read are TGTGCCAGCTCACGTAGCGGGCGAAACACCGGGGAG. It translates to CASSRSGRNTGE. The whole CDR3 protein reads CASSRSGRNTGELFF. The complete variable domain, with remaining parts taken from reference TRBV18 and TRBJ2-2, reads NAGVMQNPRHLVRRRGQEARLRCSPMKGHSHVYWYRQLPEEGLKFMVYLQKENIIDESGMPKERFSAEFPKEGPSILRIQQVVRGDSAAYFCASSRSGRNTGELFFGEGSRLTVL.

This clone was seen repeatedly, ten times or more. The observed sequence ends 3 residues before the CDR3 terminus, with the missing tail filled in from the germline J gene. The genes are TRBV5-4 and TRBJ2-7; 9 bases are a match to TRBD1. The germline CDR1 and CDR2 sequences are SGHNT and YYREEE (reference sequence). Trimming took 4 bases from V and 6 from J; bases not matched to a gene: 5. The CDR3 is 13 amino acids. Partial CDR3 DNA: TGTGCCAGCAGCCGGGACAGGGAGGGCGAG. Its protein product is CASSRDREGE. The full CDR3 sequence reads CASSRDREGEQYF. Looking up the rest from reference TRBV5-4 and TRBJ2-7 gives the full variable domain: ETGVTQSPTHLIKTRGQQVTLRCSSQSGHNTVSWYQQALGQGPQFIFQYYREEENGRGNFPPRFSGLQFPNYSSELNVNALELDDSALYLCASSRDREGEQYFGPGTRLTVT.

This clone has at least ten counts. The read comes to an end 3 residues before the CDR3 does, leaving the germline J gene to fill in the end. The chain links TRBV10-1 to TRBJ2-2, with D hard to call. Germline CDR1 WNHNN, CDR2 SYGVQD (reference sequence). V was shortened by 8 bases and J by 5 bases, with 15 bases between the two germline ends. The CDR3 sequence is 14 residues long. CDR3 bases read: TGCGCCAGCCAGCCGCCGGGTAGTACCGGGGAG. Amino acid sequence: CASQPPGSTGE. The CDR3 in its entirety is CASQPPGSTGELFF.

This clone showed up many times. The read halts 3 residues ahead of the CDR3 end, with the missing end drawn from the germline J gene. V and J are TRBV10-3 and TRBJ2-5; 13 bases agree with TRBD2. After removal of 0 bases from V and 5 bases from J, the junction contained 9 bases not matched to a gene. This CDR3 region has 18 residues. Germline V gives CDR1 ENHRY, CDR2 SYGVKD. Incomplete CDR3 DNA: TGTGCCATCAGTGAGTCATATGGACTAGCGGGGGCCAGGGAGACC. Translated, it gives CAISESYGLAGARET. The CDR3 reads in full as CAISESYGLAGARETQYF.

This clone was observed at least ten times. The DNA ends 3 residues before the CDR3 does, and the rest of the CDR3 is filled in from the germline J gene. The chain joins TRBV6-2 or TRBV6-3 to TRBJ2-7; no firm D call. This CDR3 has 11 amino acids. V dropped 6 bases and J dropped 1 base, with 4 bases sitting between them. Germline V gives CDR1 MNHEY, CDR2 SVGEGT. The CDR3 spells CASSASYEQYF. CDR3 bases read: TGTGCCAGCAGCGCGTCCTACGAG.

Many counts were recorded for this clone. With the read ending 3 residues before the CDR3 end, the germline J gene is used to fill in that end. This sequence joins TRBV20-1 and TRBJ2-3; the match to TRBD2 covers 9 bases. Per the germline V gene, CDR1 is DFQATT and CDR2 is SNEGSKA (reference sequence). The CDR3 has 16 amino acids. V was pared by 3 bases and J by 5 bases, with 12 bases of the junction left unmatched. The CDR3 DNA, read in part, is TGCAGTGCTAGCTTTCTCGGCGGGGGGGGTGTAGATACG. This encodes CSASFLGGGGVDT. The CDR3 in full is CSASFLGGGGVDTQYF.